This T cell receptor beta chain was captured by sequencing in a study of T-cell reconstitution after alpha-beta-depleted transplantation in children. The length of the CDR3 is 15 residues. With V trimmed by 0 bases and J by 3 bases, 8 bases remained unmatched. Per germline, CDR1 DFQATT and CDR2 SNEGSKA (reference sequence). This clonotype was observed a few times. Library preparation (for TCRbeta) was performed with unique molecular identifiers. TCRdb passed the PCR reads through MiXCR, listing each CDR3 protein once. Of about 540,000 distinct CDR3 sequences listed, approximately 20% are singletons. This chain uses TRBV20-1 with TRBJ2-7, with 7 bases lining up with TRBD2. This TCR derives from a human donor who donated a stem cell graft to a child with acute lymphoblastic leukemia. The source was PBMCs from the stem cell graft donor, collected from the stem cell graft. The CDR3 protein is CSARDTGGSRYEQYF. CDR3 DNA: TGCAGTGCTAGAGATACCGGCGGGAGTCGCTACGAGCAGTACTTC.